This record covers a single TCR beta chain. CDR1 and CDR2 from the germline V gene are LNHDA and SQIVND (reference sequence). This CDR3 region has 14 residues. The ends lost 8 bases at V and 7 bases at J; junction bases unmatched: 7. The table came from immunoSEQ multiplex PCR; TCRdb's copy has only in-frame clones and leaves some out. There are approximately 41,000 clones in the sample; 89% occur only once, and roughly 1.1% lies in the top ten. The entry originates in a study of T cell changes during pregnancy in multiple sclerosis. This clonotype originated in a female donor with multiple sclerosis, enrolled in a pregnancy study. The gene calls are TRBV19 and TRBJ2-3, with 12 bases aligning to TRBD2. The source was CD4+ T cells from peripheral blood mononuclear cells, collected in the first trimester of pregnancy. CDR3 DNA sequence: TGTGCCAGTCAGACTAGCGGGAGAGGAAATACGCAGTATTTT. Its translation is CASQTSGRGNTQYF.